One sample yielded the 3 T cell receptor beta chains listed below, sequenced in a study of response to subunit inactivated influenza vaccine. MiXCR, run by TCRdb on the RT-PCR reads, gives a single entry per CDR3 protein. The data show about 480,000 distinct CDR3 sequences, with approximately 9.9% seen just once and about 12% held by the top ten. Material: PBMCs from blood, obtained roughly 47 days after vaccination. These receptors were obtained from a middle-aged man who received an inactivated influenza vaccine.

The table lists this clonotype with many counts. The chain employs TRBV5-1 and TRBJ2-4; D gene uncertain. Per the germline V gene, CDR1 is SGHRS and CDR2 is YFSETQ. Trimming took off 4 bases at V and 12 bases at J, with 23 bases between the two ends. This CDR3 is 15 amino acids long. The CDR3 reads CASSQGLVTEEAQYF. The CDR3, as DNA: TGCGCCAGCAGCCAAGGTCTTGTAACGGAAGAAGCTCAGTACTTC.

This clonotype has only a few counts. The CDR3 DNA reads TGTGCCAGTAGCCCGGGGGAGGCGCATGGCTACACCTTC. Translation: CASSPGEAHGYTF. The rearrangement uses TRBV19 and TRBJ1-2; maybe TRBD1 (5 bases). In germline, CDR1 is LNHDA, CDR2 SQIVND (reference sequence). Trimming pared 6 bases from V and 6 bases from J, leaving 14 bases between. The CDR3 sequence is 13 residues long. The complete variable domain, with remaining parts taken from reference TRBV19 and TRBJ1-2, reads DGGITQSPKYLFRKEGQNVTLSCEQNLNHDAMYWYRQDPGQGLRLIYYSQIVNDFQKGDIAEGYSVSREKKESFPLTVTSAQKNPTAFYLCASSPGEAHGYTFGSGTRLTVV.

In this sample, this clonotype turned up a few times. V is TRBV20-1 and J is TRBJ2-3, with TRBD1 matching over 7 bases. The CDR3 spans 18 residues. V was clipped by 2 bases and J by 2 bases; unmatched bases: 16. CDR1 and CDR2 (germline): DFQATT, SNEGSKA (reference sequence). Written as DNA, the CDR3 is TGCAGTGCTAGACTTACCGGCTCACTCGGGACAGTCACAGATACGCAGTATTTT. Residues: CSARLTGSLGTVTDTQYF.